The present TCR beta chain was sequenced within a study of blood T cell repertoires in COVID-19. Whole-study context: The United States, Italy and Spain were the sources of the acute and convalescent COVID-19 samples. T cells, B-cell-depleted T cells, or PBMCs provided the cDNA or gDNA that served as material.

The data were produced by immunoSEQ multiplex PCR, yet TCRdb's version contains in-frame clones alone and is incomplete. The table has just over 70,000 clones, 70% to 85% seen once. Looked up from germline, CDR1 is MDHEN and CDR2 is SYDVKM. CDR3 length: 16 amino acids. V was pared by 3 bases and J by 1 base, with 9 bases of the junction left unmatched. The V and J genes are TRBV28 and TRBJ2-7; 7 bases match TRBD2. The source is a woman aged 70-85 years with acute or convalescent COVID-19. The specimen sequenced was peripheral blood. CDR3 nucleotides: TGTGCCAGCAGTTTTCATCTAGCGGTCCTTTCCTACGAGCAGTACTTC. Translating gives CASSFHLAVLSYEQYF.